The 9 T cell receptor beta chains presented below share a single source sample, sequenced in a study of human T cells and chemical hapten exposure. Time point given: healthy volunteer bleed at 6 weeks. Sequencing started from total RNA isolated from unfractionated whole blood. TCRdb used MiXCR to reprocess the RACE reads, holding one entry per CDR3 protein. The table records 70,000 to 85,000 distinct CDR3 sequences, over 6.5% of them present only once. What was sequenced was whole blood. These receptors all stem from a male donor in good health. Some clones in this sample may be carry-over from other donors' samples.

This chain's CDR3 is CASMGEVGSLNTEAFF. The CDR3 nucleotides are TGTGCCAGCATGGGGGAAGTTGGCAGCTTGAACACTGAAGCTTTCTTT. The chain combines TRBV12-3 or TRBV12-4 with TRBJ1-1, with D maybe TRBD1 (5 bases). The CDR3 spans 16 residues. The V end lost 7 bases, the J end lost 0 bases, and 18 bases lay between the germline ends.

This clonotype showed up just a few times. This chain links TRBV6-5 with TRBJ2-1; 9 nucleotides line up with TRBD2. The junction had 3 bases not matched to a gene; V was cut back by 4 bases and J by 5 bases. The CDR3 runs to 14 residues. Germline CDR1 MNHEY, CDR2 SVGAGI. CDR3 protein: CASSLAGVDNEQFF. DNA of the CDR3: TGTGCCAGCAGTTTAGCGGGAGTCGACAATGAGCAGTTCTTC.

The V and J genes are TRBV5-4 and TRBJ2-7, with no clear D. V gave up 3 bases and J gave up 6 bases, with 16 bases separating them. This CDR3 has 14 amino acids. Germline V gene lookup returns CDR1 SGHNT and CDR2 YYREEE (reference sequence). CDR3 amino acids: CASSWPLRPSEQYF. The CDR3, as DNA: TGTGCCAGCAGCTGGCCCTTACGACCCTCCGAGCAGTACTTC.

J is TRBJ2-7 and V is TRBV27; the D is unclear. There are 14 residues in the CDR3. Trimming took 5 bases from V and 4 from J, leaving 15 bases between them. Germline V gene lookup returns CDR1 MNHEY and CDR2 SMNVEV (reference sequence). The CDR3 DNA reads TGTGCCAGCAGTCCGACTGGGTTTCGGTACGAGCAGTACTTC. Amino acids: CASSPTGFRYEQYF.

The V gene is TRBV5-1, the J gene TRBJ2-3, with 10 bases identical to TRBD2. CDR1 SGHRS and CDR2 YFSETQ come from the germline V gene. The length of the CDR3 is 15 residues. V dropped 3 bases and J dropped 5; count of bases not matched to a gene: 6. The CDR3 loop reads CASSSLAGEIDTQYF. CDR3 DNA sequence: TGCGCCAGCAGCTCCCTAGCGGGAGAAATAGATACGCAGTATTTT.

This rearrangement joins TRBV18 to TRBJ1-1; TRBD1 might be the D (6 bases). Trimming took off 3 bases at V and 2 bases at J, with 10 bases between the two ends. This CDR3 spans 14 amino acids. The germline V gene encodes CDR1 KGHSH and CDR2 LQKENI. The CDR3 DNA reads TGTGCCAGCTCACCGGGACATACCAACACTGAAGCTTTCTTT. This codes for CASSPGHTNTEAFF.

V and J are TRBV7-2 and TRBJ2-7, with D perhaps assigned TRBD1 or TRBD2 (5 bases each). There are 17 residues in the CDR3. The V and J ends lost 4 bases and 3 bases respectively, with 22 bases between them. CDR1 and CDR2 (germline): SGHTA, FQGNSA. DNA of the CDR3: TGTGCCAGCAGCTCCTATCTCCTAGGGACCGTAAACTACGAGCAGTACTTC. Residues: CASSSYLLGTVNYEQYF.

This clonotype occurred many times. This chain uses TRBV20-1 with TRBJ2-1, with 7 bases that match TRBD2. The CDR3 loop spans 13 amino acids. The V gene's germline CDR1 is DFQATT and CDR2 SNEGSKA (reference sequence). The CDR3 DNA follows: TGCAGCCTCAGGGAGGGTTCCTACAATGAGCAGTTCTTC. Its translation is CSLREGSYNEQFF.

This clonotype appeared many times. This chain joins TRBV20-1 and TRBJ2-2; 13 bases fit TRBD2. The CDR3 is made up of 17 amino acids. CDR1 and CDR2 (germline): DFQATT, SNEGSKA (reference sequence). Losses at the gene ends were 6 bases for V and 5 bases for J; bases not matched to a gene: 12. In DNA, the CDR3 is TGCAGTGCCAGGGGGACTAGCGGGAACTCGGGAACCGGGGAGCTGTTTTTT. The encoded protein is CSARGTSGNSGTGELFF.